This T cell receptor beta chain was recovered during a study of human T cells and chemical hapten exposure. This clonotype was recorded a few times. TCRdb processed the 5' RACE reads anew with MiXCR; each CDR3 protein has one entry. The table has tens of thousands of distinct CDR3 sequences, approximately 7.7% seen once. Unfractionated whole blood was the source of the extracted total RNA. Germline CDR1 SGHTA, CDR2 FQGNSA. The CDR3 spans 16 residues. J was trimmed by 2 bases and V by 1 base; bases with no gene match: 5. The V gene is TRBV7-2, the J gene TRBJ1-5; 7 nucleotides agree with TRBD1. The receptor was derived from a male donor in good health. CDR3 in DNA: TGTGCCAGCAGCTTAGAGGGGGCAGGGGGCAATCAGCCCCAGCATTTT. Protein sequence: CASSLEGAGGNQPQHF.